A single sample is the source of the 2 T cell receptor beta chains below, sequenced in a study of patients and donors after allogeneic stem cell transplantation. TCRdb passed the RT-PCR reads through MiXCR, listing each CDR3 protein once. This table has hundreds of thousands of distinct CDR3 sequences, 16% appearing once. Sequenced: blood, either unsorted or a sorted T cell fraction (not recorded which). Receptor source: a human donor who was either an allogeneic HSCT recipient or a stem cell or donor lymphocyte infusion donor (not recorded which). It is not recorded whose cells these are; they may come from a transplant donor.

In this sample, this clonotype turned up a few times. V usage is TRBV4-3 and J usage is TRBJ2-2; 7 bases match TRBD2. The germline CDR1 and CDR2 sequences are LGHNA and YSLEER. The V and J ends lost 6 bases and 7 bases, in that order; junction bases with no gene match: 8. This CDR3 has 14 residues. In DNA form, the CDR3 reads TGCGCCAGCAGGACTAGCCCCTGGGGCGGGGAGCTGTTTTTT. Protein product: CASRTSPWGGELFF.

This sequence joins TRBV2 and TRBJ1-3; D remains ambiguous. V lost 4 bases and J lost 3, with 10 bases in between. The length of the CDR3 is 14 residues. CDR1 SNHLY and CDR2 FYNNEI come from the germline V gene. The DNA of the CDR3 is TGTGCCAGCAGTGTGGTAGGCAGTGGAAACACCATATATTTT. Its protein product is CASSVVGSGNTIYF. Drawing the rest from reference TRBV2 and TRBJ1-3, the complete variable domain is EPEVTQTPSHQVTQMGQEVILRCVPISNHLYFYWYRQILGQKVEFLVSFYNNEISEKSEIFDDQFSVERPDGSNFTLKIRSTKLEDSAMYFCASSVVGSGNTIYFGEGSWLTVV.